One sample yielded the 4 T cell receptor beta chains listed below, sequenced in a study of blood T cells in healthy people across ages. Using a J-beta primer mix together with a sample-barcoded 5' primer, a second PCR was run for about 7 to 12 cycles. Using its own MiXCR run on the 5' RACE reads, TCRdb lists one record per CDR3 protein. Here the sample spans over 1,200,000 distinct CDR3 sequences, almost 60% being singletons. Sequencing was carried out using blood. These receptors all stem from a man aged 18 to 30 in good health.

This clonotype was found once. The rearrangement links TRBV20-1 to TRBJ2-1, with 8 bases identical to TRBD2. V dropped 3 bases and J dropped 1; count of bases not matched to a gene: 5. CDR1 is DFQATT, CDR2 SNEGSKA, per germline (reference sequence). The CDR3 covers 15 residues. CDR3 sequence reads: CSASGGRSSYNEQFF. The CDR3 DNA sequence: TGCAGTGCTAGCGGCGGGAGGTCGTCCTACAATGAGCAGTTCTTC.

This clonotype has more than one count but fewer than ten. The chain combines TRBV5-1 with TRBJ2-1; D not certain. With 4 bases removed from V and 7 bases from J, the gap between germline ends came to 9 bases. The CDR3 has 12 residues. The germline V gene has CDR1 SGHRS and CDR2 YFSETQ. This CDR3 reads CASSHLRNEQFF. As DNA, the CDR3 is TGCGCCAGCAGCCATTTACGAAATGAGCAGTTCTTC.

The table lists this clonotype with many counts. V usage is TRBV7-9 and J usage is TRBJ1-5, with 7 bases fitting TRBD1. The germline CDR1 and CDR2 sequences are SEHNR and FQNEAQ (reference sequence). The CDR3 is made up of 14 amino acids. Trimming took 3 bases from V and 4 from J; bases not matched to a gene: 3. The CDR3 reads CASSFSGQNQPQHF. The CDR3 bases are TGTGCCAGCAGCTTCTCGGGACAGAATCAGCCCCAGCATTTT.

CDR3 sequence: CASSLALNPGQGNTEAFF. In DNA, the CDR3 is TGCGCCAGCAGCTTGGCCCTCAATCCGGGACAAGGGAACACTGAAGCTTTCTTT. J is TRBJ1-1 and V is TRBV5-1; D is possibly TRBD1 (6 bases). This CDR3 region has 18 residues. The germline V and J ends were trimmed by 0 bases and 1 base, with 19 bases remaining between them. CDR1 and CDR2 (germline): SGHRS, YFSETQ.